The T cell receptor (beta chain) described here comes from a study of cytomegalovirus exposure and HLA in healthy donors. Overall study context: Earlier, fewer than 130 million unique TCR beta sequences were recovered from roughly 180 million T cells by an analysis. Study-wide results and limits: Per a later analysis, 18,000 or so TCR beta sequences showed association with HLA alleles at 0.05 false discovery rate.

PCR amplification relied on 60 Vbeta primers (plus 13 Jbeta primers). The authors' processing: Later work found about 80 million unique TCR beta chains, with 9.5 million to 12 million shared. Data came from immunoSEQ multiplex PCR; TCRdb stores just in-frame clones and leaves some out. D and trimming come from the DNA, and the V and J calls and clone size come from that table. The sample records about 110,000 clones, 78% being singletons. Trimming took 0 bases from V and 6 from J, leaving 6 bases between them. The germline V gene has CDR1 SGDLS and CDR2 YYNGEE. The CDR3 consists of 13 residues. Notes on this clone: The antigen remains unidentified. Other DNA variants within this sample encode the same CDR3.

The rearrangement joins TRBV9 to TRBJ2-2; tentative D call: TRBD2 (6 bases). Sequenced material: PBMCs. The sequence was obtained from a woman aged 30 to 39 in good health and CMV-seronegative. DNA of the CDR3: TGTGCCAGCAGCGTAGGGGGGGCCGGGGAGCTGTTTTTT. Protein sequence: CASSVGGAGELFF.